The 29 T cell receptor beta chains below all came from one sample that was sequenced in a study of a mutant IDH1 vaccine in newly diagnosed glioma. Described time point: week 35, safety follow-up. Vaccine doses each comprised 300 ug of mutant IDH1 20-mer peptide, with topical imiquimod. The antigens of these receptors remain unknown. Assay: immunoSEQ multiplex PCR; the TCRdb copy retains only in-frame clones and omits some. The table includes about 55,000 clones, 84% detected once. The sequencing here drew on PBMCs, taken from a glioma patient whose treatment included an IDH1 peptide vaccine. The receptors here all came from a woman under 30 with glioma.

The rearrangement uses TRBV2 and TRBJ2-7, with a weak D call TRBD1 (5 bases). Germline lookup yields CDR1 SNHLY and CDR2 FYNNEI. V lost 6 bases to trimming and J lost 6 bases, with 15 bases between them. The CDR3 spans 13 residues. CDR3 amino acids: CASRKPWGLEQYF. In DNA form, the CDR3 reads TGTGCCAGCAGGAAACCGTGGGGCCTCGAGCAGTACTTC.

The CDR3 is CSAAGTSGTSEQYF. CDR3 nucleotide sequence: TGCAGCGCCGCGGGGACTAGCGGGACCTCCGAGCAGTACTTC. This chain joins TRBV29-1 and TRBJ2-7; TRBD2 matches 13 bases. This CDR3 contains 14 residues. The germline V gene encodes CDR1 SQVTM and CDR2 ANQGSEA. Trimming removed 7 bases from V and 6 bases from J; junction bases left unmatched: 9.

By proportion, this clone is medium-sized (0.01 to 0.1%). This chain joins TRBV6-1 and TRBJ1-1; a possible D gene is TRBD1 (5 bases). V was clipped by 9 bases and J by 4 bases, with 12 bases between them. Germline-derived CDR1 and CDR2 are MNHNS and SASEGT. The CDR3 contains 12 residues. The CDR3 sequence: CASSRVGTEAFF. As DNA, the CDR3 is TGTGCCAGTAGCAGGGTGGGCACTGAAGCTTTCTTT.

This clone has only one observation. V usage is TRBV7-9 and J usage is TRBJ1-1, with D maybe TRBD1 (5 bases). V shed 2 bases and J shed 7 bases, with 20 bases lying between them. Germline V lookup: CDR1 SEHNR, CDR2 FQNEAQ (reference sequence). This CDR3 is built from 16 residues. The CDR3, as DNA: TGTGCCAGCAGCTTAAGAACCCCGGGGGGAGGGAGTGAAGCTTTCTTT. Translating gives CASSLRTPGGGSEAFF. Full variable domain (rest looked up from reference TRBV7-9 and TRBJ1-1): DTGVSQNPRHKITKRGQNVTFRCDPISEHNRLYWYRQTLGQGPEFLTYFQNEAQLEKSRLLSDRFSAERPKGSFSTLEIQRTEQGDSAMYLCASSLRTPGGGSEAFFGQGTRLTVV.

This chain links TRBV7-8 with TRBJ2-5, with D uncertain. CDR3 size: 14 residues. Per germline, CDR1 SGHVS and CDR2 FQNEAQ. Trimming cost V 5 bases and J 4 bases, with 14 bases left between them. In nucleotides, the CDR3 is TGTGCCAGCAGCCCTCGGTGGCTGGGAGAGACCCAGTACTTC. Its translation is CASSPRWLGETQYF.

V is TRBV11-3 and J is TRBJ2-7; D unclear. Trimming removed 8 bases from V and 0 bases from J, with 11 bases in between. Germline V CDR1 and CDR2: SGHNT, YENEEA. The CDR3 runs to 13 residues. CDR3 nucleotides: TGTGCCAGCGGCCAGGTTACCTCCTACGAGCAGTACTTC. Amino acids: CASGQVTSYEQYF.

This clone was picked up a small number of times. This sequence joins TRBV10-2 and TRBJ1-5; no reliable D call. V was pared by 6 bases and J by 9 bases, with 12 bases between. This CDR3 spans 12 amino acids. The V gene's germline CDR1 is WSHSY and CDR2 SAAADI. In DNA form, the CDR3 reads TGCGCCAGCAGGGCGGACCCGGGGCCCCAGCATTTT. Translation gives CASRADPGPQHF.

V and J are TRBV10-2 and TRBJ2-1; D might be TRBD1 or TRBD2, each matching 5 bases. The CDR3 loop spans 15 amino acids. Looked up from germline, CDR1 is WSHSY and CDR2 is SAAADI. V was clipped by 0 bases and J by 6 bases, with 12 bases between them. The CDR3 protein is CASSESPSGPNEQFF. The CDR3 DNA reads as TGCGCCAGCAGTGAGTCGCCCTCGGGGCCCAATGAGCAGTTCTTC.

This chain uses TRBV30 with TRBJ1-5; perhaps TRBD1 as D (6 bases). Germline values: CDR1 GTSNPN, CDR2 SVGIG (reference sequence). This CDR3 spans 14 amino acids. The ends were cut back, 2 bases at V and 3 bases at J, with 11 bases in the middle. CDR3 amino acids: CAWSRQGNNQPQHF. The DNA for the CDR3 is TGTGCCTGGAGTCGGCAGGGGAACAATCAGCCCCAGCATTTT. Full variable domain (missing parts from reference TRBV30 and TRBJ1-5): SQTIHQWPATLVQPVGSPLSLECTVEGTSNPNLYWYRQAAGRGLQLLFYSVGIGQISSEVPQNLSASRPQDRQFILSSKKLLLSDSGFYLCAWSRQGNNQPQHFGDGTRLSIL.

This chain connects TRBV11-3 to TRBJ1-3; no firm D call. The ends were cut back, 7 bases at V and 0 bases at J, with 10 bases in the middle. CDR3 length: 14 residues. The germline V gene has CDR1 SGHNT and CDR2 YENEEA. The CDR3 nucleotides read TGTGCCAGCACCGCTGGGAGCTCTGGAAACACCATATATTTT. Translating gives CASTAGSSGNTIYF.

V is TRBV10-3 and J is TRBJ2-7; 14 bases agree with TRBD2. Germline V gene data show CDR1 as ENHRY and CDR2 as SYGVKD. The CDR3 has 17 amino acids. The junction had 6 bases not matched to a gene; V was cut back by 0 bases and J by 5 bases. The CDR3 DNA reads as TGTGCCATCAGTGAGTCGGGATTGACTAGCGGGAGGGACGAGCAGTACTTC. It is translated as CAISESGLTSGRDEQYF.

This chain connects TRBV6-1 to TRBJ1-4; D gene unclear. The CDR3 extends over 17 amino acids. Trimming left V 0 bases short and J 3 bases short, with 14 bases between. From germline, CDR1 is MNHNS and CDR2 SASEGT. The CDR3 here is CASSEATDRVANEKLFF. The CDR3 bases are TGTGCCAGCAGTGAAGCGACGGACCGAGTGGCTAATGAAAAACTGTTTTTT.

This chain links TRBV5-4 with TRBJ2-2; no clear D gene. V lost 0 bases to trimming and J lost 4 bases, with 7 bases between them. This CDR3 comprises 14 residues. Germline values: CDR1 SGHNT, CDR2 YYREEE (reference sequence). CDR3 amino acids: CASSLVTTTGELFF. In DNA, the CDR3 is TGTGCCAGCAGCTTGGTCACAACCACCGGGGAGCTGTTTTTT.

The chain uses TRBV14 and TRBJ2-7, with TRBD1 matching over 9 bases. The V gene end was trimmed by 4 bases and the J gene end by 2 bases; junction bases not matched to a gene: 9. CDR1 and CDR2 from the germline V gene are SGHDN and FVKESK. The CDR3 length is 16 residues. The CDR3 protein is CASSPTGTGLPYEQYF. In DNA form, the CDR3 reads TGTGCCAGCAGCCCTACCGGGACAGGGTTACCCTACGAGCAGTACTTC.

The genes are TRBV27 and TRBJ1-3, with a tentative D call TRBD1 (6 bases). Trimming cost V 3 bases and J 4 bases, with 10 bases left between them. The CDR3 sequence is 14 residues long. The germline V gene encodes CDR1 MNHEY and CDR2 SMNVEV (reference sequence). CDR3 DNA sequence: TGTGCCAGCAGTTTGGCAGGGGTCGGAAACACCATATATTTT. It specifies CASSLAGVGNTIYF.

This chain uses TRBV19 with TRBJ1-5, with a weak D call TRBD1 (5 bases). The CDR3 is 17 residues long. The germline CDR1 and CDR2 sequences are LNHDA and SQIVND (reference sequence). The V end was cut by 1 base, the J end by 0 bases, with 13 bases between. CDR3 bases: TGTGCCAGTAGTATAGCCCGGGTAGGGGCTAGCAATCAGCCCCAGCATTTT. The encoded protein is CASSIARVGASNQPQHF.

The chain couples TRBV5-4 to TRBJ2-6; the D gene is possibly TRBD2 (5 bases). V shed 7 bases and J shed 2 bases, with 19 bases lying between them. Germline CDR1 and CDR2: SGHNT and YYREEE (reference sequence). This CDR3 region has 17 residues. The CDR3 bases are TGTGCCAGCGGTGGCGGACGGGGTGTGGCTGGGGCCAACGTCCTGACTTTC. It is translated as CASGGGRGVAGANVLTF.

The rearrangement links TRBV9 to TRBJ1-2; 7 positions agree with TRBD1. This CDR3 contains 16 residues. With 0 bases clipped from V and 4 bases from J, the junction kept 9 bases outside the gene matches. Germline CDR1 reads SGDLS; CDR2 reads YYNGEE. The CDR3 loop reads CASSVAQGGSLYGYTF. CDR3 bases: TGTGCCAGCAGCGTAGCCCAGGGGGGGTCTCTCTATGGCTACACCTTC.

In its sample, this clone was seen a few times. The J gene is TRBJ1-5, the V gene TRBV6-1; D is uncertain. This CDR3 spans 13 amino acids. Per the germline V gene, CDR1 is MNHNS and CDR2 is SASEGT. Deletions cut 1 base from V and 4 bases from J, with 5 bases between. This CDR3 is CASSEGRNQPQHF. The CDR3 DNA reads as TGTGCCAGCAGTGAAGGAAGGAATCAGCCCCAGCATTTT.

V and J are TRBV10-3 and TRBJ2-3; TRBD2 matches 8 bases. In germline, CDR1 is ENHRY, CDR2 SYGVKD. The CDR3 is made up of 15 amino acids. Germline trimming cut 6 bases from V and 3 bases from J; bases unmatched to any gene: 8. The CDR3 region is CAISLSGTGTDTQYF. The CDR3 DNA reads as TGTGCCATCAGCCTTAGCGGGACGGGTACAGATACGCAGTATTTT.

This clone was found a few times. V usage is TRBV4-2 and J usage is TRBJ1-1, with a tentative D call TRBD1 (5 bases). Germline V CDR1 and CDR2: LGHNA, YNFKEQ. This CDR3 is 16 amino acids long. Trimming cost V 0 bases and J 1 base, with 12 bases left between them. CDR3 DNA: TGTGCCAGCAGCCAAGAGGAGGGGTCGGGGAACACTGAAGCTTTCTTT. Amino acids: CASSQEEGSGNTEAFF.

CDR3 sequence (DNA): TGTGCCAGCAGCTCGGGACAGAAGATTTCCTACGAGCAGTACTTC. It codes for CASSSGQKISYEQYF. The chain employs TRBV7-9 and TRBJ2-7; 7 bases agree with TRBD1. CDR1 is SEHNR and CDR2 is FQNEAQ in the germline V gene (reference sequence). The V gene end was trimmed by 4 bases and the J gene end by 1 base; junction bases not matched to a gene: 7. The CDR3 runs to 15 residues.

The V call is TRBV2, the J call TRBJ1-5; a weak D match, TRBD1 (5 bases). V lost 2 bases, J lost 7 bases, and 12 bases lay in between. CDR3 length equals 14 residues. Germline assignment: CDR1 SNHLY and CDR2 FYNNEI. Here the CDR3 DNA reads TGTGCCAGCAGTGAACGGGGCGGCTGGCAGCCCCAGCATTTT. This gives the protein CASSERGGWQPQHF.

CDR3 sequence reads: CSVVGARETPPGYYNEQFF. In nucleotides, the CDR3 is TGCAGCGTTGTGGGGGCCAGAGAGACACCTCCTGGCTACTACAATGAGCAGTTCTTC. The gene calls are TRBV29-1 and TRBJ2-1, with a possible D match to TRBD1 (6 bases). CDR1 and CDR2 from the germline V gene are SQVTM and ANQGSEA. V lost 4 bases to trimming and J lost 3 bases, with 28 bases between them. The CDR3 totals 19 residues.

The CDR3 protein is CASSTAAEAFF. DNA of the CDR3: TGTGCCAGCAGCACTGCCGCTGAAGCTTTCTTT. The V call is TRBV5-6, the J call TRBJ1-1; no clear D. The germline V gene has CDR1 SGHDT and CDR2 YYEEEE. The CDR3 is 11 amino acids. Trimming removed 4 bases from V and 6 bases from J, with 7 bases in between.

The chain joins TRBV12-5 to TRBJ2-6, with D perhaps matching TRBD2 (7 bases). The CDR3 spans 19 residues. Trimming took 6 bases from V and 0 from J, leaving 21 bases between them. CDR1 is LGHNT, CDR2 FRNRAP, per germline. DNA for the CDR3: TGTGCTAGTGGCGGCGGGGGCAGGGCTCGCAACTCTGGGGCCAACGTCCTGACTTTC. Encoded protein: CASGGGGRARNSGANVLTF.

This clone occurred a few times. J is TRBJ1-1 and V is TRBV6-1; D might be TRBD1 (5 bases). This CDR3 contains 15 residues. Germline CDR1 and CDR2: MNHNS and SASEGT. The V and J ends lost 5 bases and 3 bases respectively, with 16 bases between them. The chain's CDR3 is CASSISGASYTEAFF. CDR3 nucleotides: TGTGCCAGCAGTATTTCCGGGGCCTCGTACACTGAAGCTTTCTTT.

The rearrangement links TRBV6-5 to TRBJ1-6; D not certain. Trimming cost V 6 bases and J 0 bases, with 3 bases left between them. The CDR3 is 13 residues long. Germline V gives CDR1 MNHEY, CDR2 SVGAGI. In nucleotides, the CDR3 is TGTGCCAGCAGCCCCTCCTATAATTCACCCCTCCACTTT. Encoded protein: CASSPSYNSPLHF.

The chain recombines TRBV10-2 with TRBJ2-6; the D gene could be TRBD1 or TRBD2 (5 bases each). CDR1 and CDR2 (germline): WSHSY, SAAADI. CDR3 size: 19 residues. The V and J ends lost 0 bases and 2 bases respectively, with 17 bases between them. The CDR3 spells CASSESTGQGDTGANVLTF. The CDR3 bases are TGCGCCAGCAGTGAGTCGACGGGGCAGGGCGATACTGGGGCCAACGTCCTGACTTTC.